A selection of T cell receptor beta chains follows, all from one sample in a study of vaccination effects on CD4 cells after COVID-19. Assay used: immunoSEQ multiplex PCR; TCRdb lists only in-frame clones, some missing. The table shows over 25,000 clones, with around 79% occurring only once. Their target antigens are unknown. The material was CD4+ T cells from PBMCs cultured with SARS-CoV-2 spike peptides, obtained after COVID-19 vaccination. These receptors were taken from a human donor who received a COVID-19 vaccine. Some clones in this sample may be carry-over from other donors' samples. CDR3s include the opening cysteine and the closing phenylalanine or tryptophan. D genes are given only for firm matches. The size of a clone is reported for some rows only, either as once, few or many, or as a class for expanded clones.

J | D | V | size | DNA | CDR3
TRBJ2-4 | TRBD2 | TRBV5-1 | - | TGCGCCAGCAGCAAGGGACTAGCGGGGGAGAAGTACTTC | CASSKGLAGEKYF
TRBJ2-3 | TRBD2 | TRBV5-1 | - | TGCGCCAGCACTCCAATAGCGGGGGGGCCGGTAGGCACAGATACGCAGTATTTT | CASTPIAGGPVGTDTQYF
TRBJ1-5 | TRBD1 | TRBV15 | - | TGTGCCACCAGCAGAGTGTCAGGGGGCGGTCAGCCCCAGCATTTT | CATSRVSGGGQPQHF
TRBJ2-3 | - | TRBV5-6 | medium-sized | TGTGCCAGCACCAGTCTCGGGGGAACCTCCACAGATACGCAGTATTTT | CASTSLGGTSTDTQYF
TRBJ2-2 | - | TRBV27 | medium-sized | TGTGCCAGCAGTTTATTCCAGCAGGCCGGGGAGCTGTTTTTT | CASSLFQQAGELFF
TRBJ2-3 | - | TRBV7-6 | few | TGTGCCAGCAGCTCCGGGACAACTAGGTCAGATACGCAGTATTTT | CASSSGTTRSDTQYF
TRBJ1-2 | - | TRBV7-5 | - | TGTGCCAGAAGCTTAACCTTACGACAGGGCCCCTACACCTTC | CARSLTLRQGPYTF
TRBJ2-5 | TRBD2 | TRBV6-5 | - | TGTGCCAGCAGTCATAGCGGGGGGAAACAAGAGACCCAGTACTTC | CASSHSGGKQETQYF
TRBJ1-2 | TRBD1 | TRBV25-1 | - | TGTGCCAGCAGGCCGGGACAGGGATCTGGAGGCTACACCTTC | CASRPGQGSGGYTF
TRBJ2-5 | TRBD2 | TRBV18 | - | TGTGCCAGCTCACCTCGACTAGCGGACCAAGAGACCCAGTACTTC | CASSPRLADQETQYF
TRBJ2-3 | TRBD1 | TRBV3-1/TRBV3-2 | once | TGTGCCAGCAGCCGCAGACAGGGCTCAGATACGCAGTATTTT | CASSRRQGSDTQYF
TRBJ1-2 | - | TRBV20-1 | - | TGCAGTGCGGGGGCTTGGGGCGGCTACACCTTC | CSAGAWGGYTF
TRBJ2-1 | TRBD2 | TRBV7-2 | - | TGTGCCAGCAGCTACTTAGCGGGGGAACGAGAGTTCTTC | CASSYLAGEREFF
TRBJ2-5 | TRBD1 | TRBV27 | - | TGTGCCAGCAGTATGACAGGGGGCGGAGGGGAGACCCAGTACTTC | CASSMTGGGGETQYF
TRBJ2-5 | TRBD2 | TRBV5-1 | few | TGCGCCAGCAGCTTGGCACGGGGGGGCCGGGAGACCCAGTACTTC | CASSLARGGRETQYF
TRBJ1-2 | TRBD1 | TRBV5-1 | - | TGCGCCAGCAGCCCGGGACAGGCGGGCTATGGCTACACCTTC | CASSPGQAGYGYTF